This TCR beta chain was documented in a study of T cells in Graves' hyperthyroidism and ophthalmopathy. Study-level findings and limits: Blood also showed most of the thyroid clonotypes that were expanded above 0.001. Separating ophthalmopathy from stable hyperthyroidism was achieved by a 13 V-J model.

This clonotype was counted between two and nine times. Its specificity is unknown. Amplification targeted TCR beta CDR3 regions from RNA transcripts. A set of HTBI primers served as the primers for a first-round RT-PCR of the TCR CDR3. TCRdb reprocessed the multiplex PCR reads with MiXCR, giving one entry per CDR3 protein. Of 130,000 or so distinct CDR3 sequences listed, around 20% are singletons. This CDR3 comprises 17 residues. Trimming cost V 4 bases and J 3 bases, with 22 bases left between them. The germline CDR1 and CDR2 sequences are ENHRY and SYGVKD. Patients aged 18 to 65 had newly diagnosed hyperthyroidism lasting under 2 months. Thyroid ultrasound and orbital computed tomography, with clinical symptoms and serum thyroxine and TRAb, informed diagnoses.

J is TRBJ2-7 and V is TRBV10-3; tentatively, D is TRBD2 (6 bases). The sequence came from a woman in her fifties or sixties with Graves' hyperthyroidism that later progressed to Graves' ophthalmopathy. Sequencing was carried out using blood. The CDR3 is CAISASAGQGGNYEQYF. The CDR3 DNA sequence: TGTGCCATCAGTGCGTCCGCAGGGCAGGGAGGTAACTACGAGCAGTACTTC.